The 26 T cell receptor beta chains below were found in one sample sequenced in a study of blood T cell repertoires in COVID-19. The table came from immunoSEQ multiplex PCR; TCRdb's copy has only in-frame clones and leaves some out. Found here are roughly 68,000 clones, 90% of them singletons; the top ten hold roughly 6.8%. Sequencing was carried out using peripheral blood. These receptors were taken from an elderly woman with active COVID-19.

This chain connects TRBV5-1 to TRBJ2-2; unclear D gene. The V end lost 1 base, the J end lost 1 base, and 8 bases lay between the germline ends. The CDR3 covers 15 residues. Germline V CDR1 and CDR2: SGHRS, YFSETQ. CDR3 residues: CASSLFLENTGELFF. In nucleotides, the CDR3 is TGCGCCAGCAGCTTGTTTTTAGAGAACACCGGGGAGCTGTTTTTT. Variable domain in full (rest from reference TRBV5-1 and TRBJ2-2): KAGVTQTPRYLIKTRGQQVTLSCSPISGHRSVSWYQQTPGQGLQFLFEYFSETQRNKGNFPGRFSGRQFSNSRSEMNVSTLELGDSALYLCASSLFLENTGELFFGEGSRLTVL.

In DNA, the CDR3 is TGTGCCACCAGTGATTTGGGTAGCGATACGCAGTATTTT. Residues: CATSDLGSDTQYF. The gene calls are TRBV24-1 and TRBJ2-3, with no clear D. The V gene lost 0 bases and the J gene lost 6 bases, with 6 bases spanning the gap. This CDR3 region has 13 residues. Germline V gene data show CDR1 as KGHDR and CDR2 as SFDVKD.

This clone occurred a few times. The gene calls are TRBV28 and TRBJ2-7; possible D gene TRBD2, 6 bases. This CDR3 has 18 residues. Germline V lookup: CDR1 MDHEN, CDR2 SYDVKM. V was cut by 6 bases and J by 0 bases, with 24 bases left in between. The CDR3 nucleotides are TGTGCCAGCAGCCGCGGGTGGGTCGCGGGGCCCACCTCCTACGAGCAGTACTTC. It encodes CASSRGWVAGPTSYEQYF.

V gene TRBV6-1 combines with J gene TRBJ1-1, with no clear D. CDR1 is MNHNS and CDR2 is SASEGT in the germline V gene. V lost 3 bases, J lost 4 bases, and 6 bases lay in between. The CDR3 is 12 residues long. The CDR3 sequence: CASSERSTEAFF. The CDR3 DNA reads as TGTGCCAGCAGTGAGCGGTCCACTGAAGCTTTCTTT.

The chain has TRBV19 and TRBJ1-3, with a weak D call TRBD1 (5 bases). This CDR3 contains 14 residues. The ends were cut back, 5 bases at V and 0 bases at J, with 8 bases in the middle. The germline CDR1 and CDR2 sequences are LNHDA and SQIVND (reference sequence). The CDR3 DNA reads as TGTGCCAGTAGTGGGGGGGACTCTGGAAACACCATATATTTT. Its translation is CASSGGDSGNTIYF.

The chain carries TRBV29-1 and TRBJ2-1; 9 bases map to TRBD2. V dropped 4 bases and J dropped 8; count of bases not matched to a gene: 12. CDR1 is SQVTM and CDR2 is ANQGSEA in the germline V gene. The CDR3 has 15 amino acids. The CDR3 loop reads CSVVTALAGVHEQFF. The CDR3 DNA sequence: TGCAGCGTTGTAACGGCATTAGCGGGAGTGCATGAGCAGTTCTTC.

The rearrangement links TRBV5-4 to TRBJ2-2; D unresolved. The CDR3 has 15 residues. Germline-derived CDR1 and CDR2 are SGHNT and YYREEE (reference sequence). V was trimmed by 5 bases and J by 4 bases, leaving 15 bases between them. The chain's CDR3 is CASRNDLVGTGELFF. The CDR3 bases are TGTGCCAGCAGAAATGACTTAGTAGGCACCGGGGAGCTGTTTTTT.

The chain combines TRBV28 with TRBJ2-7; 9 bases match TRBD2. V was clipped by 6 bases and J by 6 bases; unmatched bases: 3. This CDR3 region has 12 residues. Per germline, CDR1 MDHEN and CDR2 SYDVKM. The DNA of the CDR3 is TGTGCCAGCAGACTTAGCGGGAGCGAGCAGTACTTC. Its translation is CASRLSGSEQYF.

This rearrangement joins TRBV15 to TRBJ1-5, with D unresolved. The length of the CDR3 is 12 residues. Germline CDR1 is LNHNV and CDR2 is YYDKDF (reference sequence). V shed 4 bases and J shed 3 bases, with 4 bases lying between them. The CDR3 region is CATSMYNQPQHF. CDR3 nucleotide sequence: TGTGCCACCAGCATGTACAATCAGCCCCAGCATTTT.

The chain employs TRBV2 and TRBJ2-7, with 10 bases matching TRBD2. Looked up from germline, CDR1 is SNHLY and CDR2 is FYNNEI. This CDR3 is 14 amino acids long. V dropped 6 bases and J dropped 2; count of bases not matched to a gene: 4. CDR3 loop: CASRRAGGAYEQYF. The CDR3 DNA reads TGTGCCAGCAGAAGAGCGGGAGGGGCCTACGAGCAGTACTTC.

This chain uses TRBV6-7 with TRBJ1-1; 8 bases match TRBD1. TRBV6-7 is assigned to the ORF class and has an uncertain function. V lost 10 bases, J lost 5 bases, and 21 bases stayed unmatched. The CDR3 is 17 amino acids. CDR3 bases: TGTGCCACCAACGGGCAGGACAGGGCCATGGCGGGGACTGAAGCTTTCTTT. Its translation: CATNGQDRAMAGTEAFF.

Only a few counts were recorded for this clone. The chain links TRBV4-1 to TRBJ2-3; 12 nucleotides line up with TRBD2. The V and J ends lost 4 bases and 0 bases, in that order; junction bases with no gene match: 5. CDR1 and CDR2 from the germline V gene are MGHRA and YSYEKL. The CDR3 loop spans 17 amino acids. CDR3 sequence reads: CASSLWTSGVSTDTQYF. CDR3 DNA sequence: TGCGCCAGCAGCCTTTGGACTAGCGGGGTTAGCACAGATACGCAGTATTTT.

The table lists this clone with a few counts. This chain joins TRBV29-1 and TRBJ2-3; D is possibly TRBD1 (7 bases). Per germline, CDR1 SQVTM and CDR2 ANQGSEA. The CDR3 runs 15 residues. Trimming pared 7 bases from V and 1 base from J, leaving 18 bases between. In DNA, the CDR3 is TGCAGCGCTATACAGGGGACTGGGGGCACAGATACGCAGTATTTT. Its translation: CSAIQGTGGTDTQYF.

This clone was detected a few times. The gene calls are TRBV4-2 and TRBJ2-5; 7 bases agree with TRBD1. The junction had 12 bases not matched to a gene; V was cut back by 0 bases and J by 5 bases. The germline gives CDR1 LGHNA, CDR2 YNFKEQ. The CDR3 totals 17 residues. DNA of the CDR3: TGTGCCAGCAGCCAAGATGGCGGTAGGGGACAGCCGGAGACCCAGTACTTC. Its translation is CASSQDGGRGQPETQYF.

The V call is TRBV19, the J call TRBJ2-7; maybe TRBD1 (6 bases). The CDR3 is made up of 14 amino acids. Trimming removed 4 bases at V and 3 bases at J, with 13 bases between. Germline CDR1 and CDR2: LNHDA and SQIVND (reference sequence). CDR3 amino acids: CASSRGPLLYEQYF. The CDR3 region has the DNA TGTGCCAGTAGTAGGGGGCCCCTCCTCTACGAGCAGTACTTC.

The chain carries TRBV12-3 or TRBV12-4 and TRBJ1-1, with a weak D call TRBD1 (6 bases). V dropped 3 bases and J dropped 6 bases, with 8 bases sitting between them. This CDR3 contains 12 residues. The CDR3 DNA reads as TGTGCCAGCAGTTTTGGGGGCGCTGAAGCTTTCTTT. Protein product: CASSFGGAEAFF.

V gene TRBV6-2 or TRBV6-3 combines with J gene TRBJ2-3; tentatively, D is TRBD2 (6 bases). The V gene lost 2 bases and the J gene lost 2 bases, with 20 bases spanning the gap. Germline CDR1 is MNHEY and CDR2 is SVGEGT. The CDR3 loop spans 18 amino acids. The CDR3 coding sequence is TGTGCCAGCAGTTACCGGCTAGCGCCTTACAACCCCACAGATACGCAGTATTTT. It yields the protein CASSYRLAPYNPTDTQYF.

The V call is TRBV7-9, the J call TRBJ2-7; perhaps TRBD1 as D (6 bases). Germline loops: CDR1 SEHNR, CDR2 FQNEAQ (reference sequence). The CDR3 covers 14 residues. V was cut by 4 bases and J by 3 bases, with 13 bases left in between. The CDR3 DNA reads TGTGCCAGCAGCTCAAACCCGGACAGCTACGAGCAGTACTTC. This codes for CASSSNPDSYEQYF.

This chain links TRBV27 with TRBJ2-1; TRBD2 matches 10 bases. In germline, CDR1 is MNHEY, CDR2 SMNVEV (reference sequence). This CDR3 is built from 14 residues. The junction had 9 bases not matched to a gene; V was cut back by 7 bases and J by 9 bases. CDR3 DNA sequence: TGTGCCAGCACTACTAGCGGGACCTACGGTGAGCAGTTCTTC. This sequence encodes CASTTSGTYGEQFF.

The V and J genes are TRBV4-1 and TRBJ1-5; possible D gene TRBD1, 5 bases. Trimming removed 0 bases from V and 4 bases from J, with 16 bases in between. The germline CDR1 and CDR2 sequences are MGHRA and YSYEKL. The CDR3 runs to 17 residues. The CDR3 sequence: CASSQDSEGVWNQPQHF. The DNA of the CDR3 is TGCGCCAGCAGCCAAGATTCGGAAGGGGTTTGGAATCAGCCCCAGCATTTT.

The J gene is TRBJ2-3, the V gene TRBV7-8; 8 positions match TRBD1. The CDR3 totals 16 residues. Germline V gives CDR1 SGHVS, CDR2 FQNEAQ. V lost 3 bases to trimming and J lost 3 bases; unmatched junction nucleotides: 8. CDR3 sequence: CASSFPDRVVTDTQYF. CDR3 in DNA: TGTGCCAGCAGCTTCCCGGACAGGGTAGTAACAGATACGCAGTATTTT.

V is TRBV27 and J is TRBJ2-7, with 9 positions matching TRBD2. V dropped 9 bases and J dropped 6; count of bases not matched to a gene: 9. This CDR3 has 13 residues. Germline assignment: CDR1 MNHEY and CDR2 SMNVEV (reference sequence). Written as DNA, the CDR3 is TGTGCCAGGGGCGGGAGGGCCAATCTCGAGCAGTACTTC. The encoded protein is CARGGRANLEQYF.

The gene calls are TRBV10-3 and TRBJ2-6, with D possibly being TRBD2 (5 bases). This CDR3 region has 17 residues. The V gene lost 4 bases and the J gene lost 0 bases, with 13 bases spanning the gap. CDR1 is ENHRY and CDR2 is SYGVKD in the germline V gene. In DNA form, the CDR3 reads TGTGCCATCAGTGGGGGTACTAGACTCTCTGGGGCCAACGTCCTGACTTTC. Protein: CAISGGTRLSGANVLTF.

This sequence joins TRBV7-6 and TRBJ2-3; 9 bases line up with TRBD2. Germline V lookup: CDR1 SGHVS, CDR2 FNYEAQ. The J segment lost 4 bases and the V segment lost 5 bases, leaving 16 bases of the junction unmatched. The CDR3 is 18 amino acids. DNA of the CDR3: TGTGCCAGCAGCCCACGACGGGGGGGACTAGCTAGGGCAGATACGCAGTATTTT. Its translation: CASSPRRGGLARADTQYF.

In this sample, this clone turned up once. This rearrangement joins TRBV24-1 to TRBJ2-1; 8 bases map to TRBD2. This CDR3 spans 16 amino acids. Germline trimming cut 2 bases from V and 3 bases from J; bases unmatched to any gene: 5. Per germline, CDR1 KGHDR and CDR2 SFDVKD. The CDR3 loop is CATSDSLAGSYNEQFF. The CDR3 DNA follows: TGTGCCACCAGTGATTCGTTAGCGGGAAGCTACAATGAGCAGTTCTTC.

The rearrangement joins TRBV6-5 to TRBJ2-7; 7 nucleotides align to TRBD1. The length of the CDR3 is 14 residues. V lost 6 bases and J lost 6; bases outside the gene matches: 11. Germline V gives CDR1 MNHEY, CDR2 SVGAGI. The CDR3 region is CASSLDRRVVEQYF. The DNA of the CDR3 is TGTGCCAGCAGCCTGGACAGGAGAGTCGTCGAGCAGTACTTC.